This entry describes one T cell receptor (beta chain). Its antigen remains unidentified. These data belong to a study of T cell repertoires in cytomegalovirus infection. Study overall: CMV epitopes used comprised recently identified HLA-C-restricted ones and well-studied HLA-B-restricted ones. From public TCR beta signatures came an indication of both CMV infection and matching HLA type.

Study-wide results and caveats: Individuals carrying CMV plus the relevant HLA were identified by cumulative frequency of public TCR beta families. Across the ex vivo response, the dominant clonotypes were HLA-C-restricted CMV-specific TCR beta clonotypes.

V lost 2 bases to trimming and J lost 0 bases; unmatched junction nucleotides: 0. Germline CDR1 reads SGHVS; CDR2 reads FNYEAQ. The CDR3 length is 14 residues. TCRdb called the reads again in MiXCR, with one record for every CDR3 protein. The repertoire consists of around 50,000 distinct CDR3 sequences, with around 18% occurring once and the leading ten covering about a quarter. This specimen was CD8+ T cells from cultured PBMCs, taken from culture after CMV antigen stimulation. This receptor was identified in a human donor in good health (CMV status not recorded). Some clones in this sample may be carry-over from other donors' samples. This chain uses TRBV7-6 with TRBJ2-7; 8 positions match TRBD1. CDR3 region: CASSLTGGSYEQYF. The CDR3 DNA is TGTGCCAGCAGCTTAACAGGGGGCTCCTACGAGCAGTACTTC.